Presented here are 25 T cell receptor beta chains from one specimen sequenced in a study of cytomegalovirus exposure and HLA in healthy donors. Primers included in the PCR were 60 Vbeta and 13 Jbeta primers. Assay used: immunoSEQ multiplex PCR; TCRdb lists only in-frame clones, some missing. This repertoire comprises approximately 82,000 clones; its ten largest clones make up about 1.5%. What was sequenced was PBMCs. The receptors derive from a woman aged 60-70 years in good health and CMV-seronegative.

The rearrangement links TRBV5-6 to TRBJ1-1, with D unclear. From germline, CDR1 is SGHDT and CDR2 YYEEEE. The CDR3 consists of 14 residues. V dropped 0 bases and J dropped 2 bases, with 8 bases sitting between them. CDR3 in amino acids: CASSLGRINTEAFF. CDR3 DNA: TGTGCCAGCAGCTTGGGGCGGATTAACACTGAAGCTTTCTTT. Supplemented by reference TRBV5-6 and TRBJ1-1, the full variable domain reads DAGVTQSPTHLIKTRGQQVTLRCSPKSGHDTVSWYQQALGQGPQFIFQYYEEEERQRGNFPDRFSGHQFPNYSSELNVNALLLGDSALYLCASSLGRINTEAFFGQGTRLTVV.

This CDR3 reads CASKMREGGTDTQYF. The CDR3 coding sequence is TGTGCCAGTAAGATGCGGGAGGGCGGCACAGATACGCAGTATTTT. The chain links TRBV4-2 to TRBJ2-3, with 9 bases aligning to TRBD2. Germline-derived CDR1 and CDR2 are LGHNA and YNFKEQ. This CDR3 spans 15 amino acids. V dropped 9 bases and J dropped 1; count of bases not matched to a gene: 8.

The chain has TRBV6-1 and TRBJ2-4, with 7 bases fitting TRBD1. CDR3 size: 19 residues. V gave up 0 bases and J gave up 2 bases; unmatched junction bases: 13. Germline CDR1 is MNHNS and CDR2 is SASEGT. This CDR3 reads CASSEAGTTGHPSKNIQYF. DNA for the CDR3: TGTGCCAGCAGTGAAGCAGGAACGACAGGGCATCCCTCCAAAAACATTCAGTACTTC.

The rearrangement uses TRBV6-1 and TRBJ2-3, with 8 nucleotides matching TRBD2. The CDR3 runs to 15 residues. Trimming took 6 bases from V and 6 from J; bases not matched to a gene: 11. Per germline, CDR1 MNHNS and CDR2 SASEGT. DNA of the CDR3: TGTGCCAGCAGCGTCCCCCCGGGGGGGCTGGATACGCAGTATTTT. Translated, it gives CASSVPPGGLDTQYF.

The V call is TRBV6-1, the J call TRBJ1-2; 8 bases match TRBD1. J was trimmed by 2 bases and V by 6 bases; bases with no gene match: 5. Germline lookup yields CDR1 MNHNS and CDR2 SASEGT. This CDR3 has 14 amino acids. The CDR3 is CASSRGRINYGYTF. Written as DNA, the CDR3 is TGTGCCAGCAGCAGGGGGCGGATCAACTATGGCTACACCTTC.

The chain couples TRBV5-4 to TRBJ2-5; 9 nucleotides line up with TRBD1. The V segment lost 1 base and the J segment 3 bases; nucleotides outside the gene matches: 4. Germline CDR1 and CDR2: SGHNT and YYREEE (reference sequence). The CDR3 spans 15 residues. CDR3 DNA: TGTGCCAGCAGCTTGCCCGGGACAGGGAAAGAGACCCAGTACTTC. Protein: CASSLPGTGKETQYF.

This rearrangement joins TRBV12-5 to TRBJ2-5; D unclear. TRBJ2-7 explains the end of the DNA better; the J call may be wrong. Germline values: CDR1 LGHNT, CDR2 FRNRAP. The CDR3 loop spans 15 amino acids. The CDR3 protein is CASGSDPGSPYEQYF. The CDR3 DNA is TGTGCTAGTGGTTCAGACCCGGGTTCCCCCTACGAGCAGTACTTC.

With respect to this clone: At one boundary the junction diverges from the germline segment, which might be a read error. V and J are TRBV5-6 and TRBJ2-7; maybe TRBD2 (5 bases). This CDR3 has 11 residues. Per the germline V gene, CDR1 is SGHDT and CDR2 is YYEEEE. The CDR3 loop is CASSLGGLPRF. CDR3 nucleotide sequence: TGTGCCAGCAGCTTGGGAGGACTCCCGCGCTTC.

This sequence joins TRBV19 and TRBJ2-5; maybe TRBD2 (6 bases). The CDR3 is made up of 12 amino acids. V lost 3 bases, J lost 9 bases, and 11 bases lay in between. Germline loops: CDR1 LNHDA, CDR2 SQIVND (reference sequence). DNA for the CDR3: TGTGCCAGTAGTATGGAAGCGGGTTCCCAGTACTTC. It codes for CASSMEAGSQYF.

The chain links TRBV7-3 to TRBJ2-2; TRBD1 matches 8 bases. This CDR3 spans 16 amino acids. The trim removed 2 bases at V and 4 bases at J, leaving 6 bases unmatched. Per the germline V gene, CDR1 is SGHTA and CDR2 is FQGTGA. The CDR3, as DNA: TGTGCCAGCAGCTTAGTCGGACAGGGTTCCACCGGGGAGCTGTTTTTT. Translating gives CASSLVGQGSTGELFF.

Comment on this clone: Mismatch with germline at one junction end may stem from a read error. The chain joins TRBV7-7 to TRBJ2-5; D remains unclear. CDR3 length: 14 residues. The V gene's germline CDR1 is SSHAT and CDR2 FNYEAQ (reference sequence). The CDR3 nucleotides are TGTGCTAGCAGCTTACGGCGGAGCCAAGAGACCCAGTACTTC. Amino acid sequence: CASSLRRSQETQYF. Variable domain in full (rest from reference TRBV7-7 and TRBJ2-5): GAGVSQSPRYKVTKRGQDVTLRCDPISSHATLYWYQQALGQGPEFLTYFNYEAQPDKSGLPSDRFSAERPEGSISTLTIQRTEQRDSAMYRCASSLRRSQETQYFGPGTRLLVL.

V usage is TRBV11-3 and J usage is TRBJ1-3, with TRBD1 matching 10 bases. The V gene end was trimmed by 5 bases and the J gene end by 8 bases; junction bases not matched to a gene: 3. This CDR3 has 13 residues. Germline V gives CDR1 SGHNT, CDR2 YENEEA. As DNA, the CDR3 is TGTGCCAGCAGCCGGGACAGGGGACACACCATATATTTT. Translating it yields CASSRDRGHTIYF.

V and J are TRBV6-1 and TRBJ1-3; TRBD1 matches 7 bases. Germline CDR1 and CDR2: MNHNS and SASEGT. Trimming cost V 6 bases and J 5 bases; bases outside gene matches: 7. The CDR3 sequence is 14 residues long. CDR3 amino acids: CASRPTGERNTIYF. The CDR3 region has the DNA TGTGCCAGCAGGCCCACAGGGGAACGAAACACCATATATTTT.

The CDR3, as DNA: TGTGCCAGCACCCCTCTAGCGGGAGATGTCGGGGAGCTGTTTTTT. Amino acids: CASTPLAGDVGELFF. V and J are TRBV18 and TRBJ2-2, with TRBD2 matching 10 bases. The germline V gene has CDR1 KGHSH and CDR2 LQKENI. J was trimmed by 7 bases and V by 8 bases; bases with no gene match: 10. This CDR3 contains 15 residues. Drawing the rest from reference TRBV18 and TRBJ2-2, the complete variable domain is NAGVMQNPRHLVRRRGQEARLRCSPMKGHSHVYWYRQLPEEGLKFMVYLQKENIIDESGMPKERFSAEFPKEGPSILRIQQVVRGDSAAYFCASTPLAGDVGELFFGEGSRLTVL.

The rearrangement links TRBV4-3 to TRBJ2-7; TRBD1 matches 10 bases. Germline CDR1 LGHNA, CDR2 YSLEER. The CDR3 is 18 amino acids. V shed 0 bases and J 0 bases; nucleotides not matched to a gene: 8. The CDR3 here is CASSQDLGTGASSYEQYF. CDR3 DNA sequence: TGCGCCAGCAGCCAAGATCTTGGGACAGGGGCTAGCTCCTACGAGCAGTACTTC.

The CDR3 reads CASSLRPTGLDEQYF. Here the CDR3 DNA reads TGTGCCAGCAGCTTAAGGCCGACAGGCTTGGACGAGCAGTACTTC. The chain carries TRBV7-9 and TRBJ2-7; possible D gene TRBD1, 6 bases. The V end lost 2 bases, the J end lost 5 bases, and 16 bases lay between the germline ends. Germline lookup yields CDR1 SEHNR and CDR2 FQNEAQ (reference sequence). CDR3 length: 15 residues.

The J gene is TRBJ2-5, the V gene TRBV29-1; 10 bases match TRBD1. The V gene's germline CDR1 is SQVTM and CDR2 ANQGSEA. The CDR3 runs to 13 residues. Germline trimming cut 4 bases from V and 5 bases from J; bases unmatched to any gene: 4. As DNA, the CDR3 is TGCAGCGTTGGTCCGGGACAGGGGGAGACCCAGTACTTC. Encoded protein: CSVGPGQGETQYF.

The chain uses TRBV7-8 and TRBJ2-7; TRBD1 might be the D (6 bases). CDR3 length: 15 amino acids. The ends were cut back, 5 bases at V and 3 bases at J, with 17 bases in the middle. CDR1 is SGHVS and CDR2 is FQNEAQ in the germline V gene. CDR3 region: CASSIRGASHYEQYF. CDR3 nucleotide sequence: TGTGCCAGCAGCATCAGGGGAGCATCCCACTACGAGCAGTACTTC.

The gene calls are TRBV6-6 and TRBJ2-7, with D uncertain. This CDR3 is built from 12 residues. In germline, CDR1 is MNHNY, CDR2 SVGAGI (reference sequence). Trimming took 6 bases from V and 3 from J, leaving 9 bases between them. CDR3 coding DNA: TGTGCCAGCAGCCCCACTGGCTACGAGCAGTACTTC. Its translation is CASSPTGYEQYF.

The CDR3 is CASSARGARERAEAFF. CDR3 nucleotide sequence: TGTGCCAGCAGCGCACGGGGGGCGAGGGAAAGGGCTGAAGCTTTCTTT. The chain recombines TRBV11-2 with TRBJ1-1; weak D call: TRBD1 (6 bases). The CDR3 is made up of 16 amino acids. V was cut by 5 bases and J by 6 bases, with 22 bases left in between. Germline-derived CDR1 and CDR2 are SGHAT and FQNNGV.

This sequence joins TRBV25-1 and TRBJ1-1, with 9 bases identical to TRBD1. Germline V lookup: CDR1 MGHDK, CDR2 SYGVNS. The CDR3 loop spans 15 amino acids. V was pared by 2 bases and J by 1 base, with 2 bases of the junction left unmatched. CDR3 protein: CASSEGTGTNTEAFF. The CDR3, as DNA: TGTGCCAGCAGTGAAGGGACAGGGACGAACACTGAAGCTTTCTTT.

CDR3 amino acids: CASSQGPAIDYEQYF. The CDR3 DNA follows: TGCGCCAGCAGCCAAGGGCCAGCGATTGACTACGAGCAGTACTTC. V usage is TRBV4-1 and J usage is TRBJ2-7; D gene ambiguous. The CDR3 contains 15 residues. Germline loops: CDR1 MGHRA, CDR2 YSYEKL. The germline V and J ends were trimmed by 1 base and 3 bases, with 13 bases remaining between them.

Comment on this clone: A junction end diverges from the germline sequence, so it may reflect a read error. The sample contains more than one DNA sequence encoding this CDR3. CDR3 amino acids: CASRQTAVTNYGYTF. CDR3 coding DNA: TGTGCCAGCAGGCAGACAGCAGTTACAAACTATGGCTACACTTTC. The chain employs TRBV6-4 and TRBJ1-2, with a possible D match to TRBD1 (5 bases). There are 15 residues in the CDR3. The germline CDR1 and CDR2 sequences are MRHNA and SNTAGT.

The chain uses TRBV19 and TRBJ2-7; TRBD1 matches at 11 bases. Looked up from germline, CDR1 is LNHDA and CDR2 is SQIVND (reference sequence). The CDR3 loop spans 16 amino acids. After removal of 4 bases from V and 1 base from J, the junction contained 6 bases not matched to a gene. This CDR3 is CASSSPGTGGSYEQYF. The CDR3 region has the DNA TGTGCCAGTAGTAGCCCAGGGACAGGGGGATCCTACGAGCAGTACTTC.

The gene calls are TRBV10-3 and TRBJ2-2, with D maybe TRBD1 (5 bases). Trimming cost V 0 bases and J 7 bases, with 9 bases left between them. Germline V CDR1 and CDR2: ENHRY, SYGVKD. This CDR3 is 14 amino acids long. CDR3 amino acids: CAISESRGIGELFF. The CDR3 DNA sequence: TGTGCCATCAGTGAGTCAAGGGGAATCGGGGAGCTGTTTTTT.